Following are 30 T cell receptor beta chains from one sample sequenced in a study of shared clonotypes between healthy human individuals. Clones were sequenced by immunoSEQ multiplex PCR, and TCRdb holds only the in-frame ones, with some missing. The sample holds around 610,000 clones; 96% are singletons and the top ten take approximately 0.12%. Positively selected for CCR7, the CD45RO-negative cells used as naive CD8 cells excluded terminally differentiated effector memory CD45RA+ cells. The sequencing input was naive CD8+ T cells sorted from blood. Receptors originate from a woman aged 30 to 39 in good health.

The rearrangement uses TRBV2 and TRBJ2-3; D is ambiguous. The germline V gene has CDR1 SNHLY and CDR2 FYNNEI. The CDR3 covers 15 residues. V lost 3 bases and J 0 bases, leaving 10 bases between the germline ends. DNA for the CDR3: TGTGCCAGCAGTGATCCCGCAACTAGCACAGATACGCAGTATTTT. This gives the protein CASSDPATSTDTQYF.

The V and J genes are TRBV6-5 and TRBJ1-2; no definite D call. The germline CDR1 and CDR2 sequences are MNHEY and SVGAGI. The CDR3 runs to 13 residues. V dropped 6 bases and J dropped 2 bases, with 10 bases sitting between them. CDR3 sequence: CASSRDTNYGYTF. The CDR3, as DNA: TGTGCCAGCAGCCGCGACACGAACTATGGCTACACCTTC.

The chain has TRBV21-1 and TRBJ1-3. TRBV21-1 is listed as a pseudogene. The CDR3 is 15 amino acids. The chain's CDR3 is CASSNLGASGNTIYF. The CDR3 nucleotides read TGTGCCAGCAGCAATCTCGGGGCGTCTGGAAACACCATATATTTT.

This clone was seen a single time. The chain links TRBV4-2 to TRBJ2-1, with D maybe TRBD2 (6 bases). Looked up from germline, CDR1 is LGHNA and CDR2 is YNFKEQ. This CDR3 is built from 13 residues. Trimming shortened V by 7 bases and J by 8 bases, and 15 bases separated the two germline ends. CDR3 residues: CASTDQTSYEQFF. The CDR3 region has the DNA TGTGCCAGCACTGACCAGACTAGTTATGAGCAGTTCTTC.

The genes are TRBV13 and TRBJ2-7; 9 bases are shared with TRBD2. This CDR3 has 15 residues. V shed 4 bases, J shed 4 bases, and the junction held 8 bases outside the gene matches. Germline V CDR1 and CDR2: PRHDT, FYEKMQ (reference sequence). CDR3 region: CASSYQTSGPYEQYF. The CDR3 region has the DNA TGTGCCAGCAGCTACCAGACTAGCGGACCTTACGAGCAGTACTTC. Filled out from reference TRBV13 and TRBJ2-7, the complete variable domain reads AAGVIQSPRHLIKEKRETATLKCYPIPRHDTVYWYQQGPGQDPQFLISFYEKMQSDKGSIPDRFSAQQFSDYHSELNMSSLELGDSALYFCASSYQTSGPYEQYFGPGTRLTVT.

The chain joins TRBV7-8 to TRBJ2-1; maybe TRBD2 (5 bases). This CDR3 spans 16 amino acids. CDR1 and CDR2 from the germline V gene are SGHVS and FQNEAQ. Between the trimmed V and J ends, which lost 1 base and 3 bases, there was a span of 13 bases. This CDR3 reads CASSLVEGAVYNEQFF. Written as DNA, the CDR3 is TGTGCCAGCAGCTTAGTTGAGGGAGCTGTCTACAATGAGCAGTTCTTC.

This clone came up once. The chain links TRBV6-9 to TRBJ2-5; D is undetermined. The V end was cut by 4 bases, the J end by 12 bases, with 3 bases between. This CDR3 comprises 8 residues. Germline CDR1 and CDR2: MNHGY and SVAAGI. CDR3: CASSSEYF. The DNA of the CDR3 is TGTGCCAGCAGTTCCGAGTACTTC.

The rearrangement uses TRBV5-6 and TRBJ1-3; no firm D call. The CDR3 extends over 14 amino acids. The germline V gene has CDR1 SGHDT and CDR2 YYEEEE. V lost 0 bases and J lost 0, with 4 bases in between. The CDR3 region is CASSLERSGNTIYF. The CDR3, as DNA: TGTGCCAGCAGCTTGGAGCGCTCTGGAAACACCATATATTTT.

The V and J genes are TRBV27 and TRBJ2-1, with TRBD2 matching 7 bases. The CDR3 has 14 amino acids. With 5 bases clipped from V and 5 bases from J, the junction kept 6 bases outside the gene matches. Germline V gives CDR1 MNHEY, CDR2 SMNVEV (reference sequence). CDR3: CASSPGTTNNEQFF. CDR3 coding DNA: TGTGCCAGCAGTCCGGGGACTACGAACAATGAGCAGTTCTTC.

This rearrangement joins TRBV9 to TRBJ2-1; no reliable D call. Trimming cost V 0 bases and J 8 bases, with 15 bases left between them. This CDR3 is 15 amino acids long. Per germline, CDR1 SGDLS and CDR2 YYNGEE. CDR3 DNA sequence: TGTGCCAGCAGCGTAGACGGTAGGCTATACGATGAGCAGTTCTTC. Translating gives CASSVDGRLYDEQFF.

This CDR3 is CASSQSRAGTYEQYF. The CDR3 nucleotides are TGCGCCAGCAGCCAAAGCCGAGCCGGGACCTACGAGCAGTACTTC. This chain connects TRBV4-1 to TRBJ2-7, with a weak D call TRBD2 (5 bases). The CDR3 is 15 amino acids. Between the trimmed V and J ends, which lost 2 bases and 2 bases, there was a span of 13 bases. CDR1 and CDR2 (germline): MGHRA, YSYEKL.

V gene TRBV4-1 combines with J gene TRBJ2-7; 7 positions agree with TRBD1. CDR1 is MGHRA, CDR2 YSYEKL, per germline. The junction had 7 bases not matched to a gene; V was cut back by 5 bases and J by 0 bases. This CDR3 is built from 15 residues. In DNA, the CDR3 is TGCGCCAGCAGCTCCACGACAGGGCGCTCCTACGAGCAGTACTTC. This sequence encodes CASSSTTGRSYEQYF.

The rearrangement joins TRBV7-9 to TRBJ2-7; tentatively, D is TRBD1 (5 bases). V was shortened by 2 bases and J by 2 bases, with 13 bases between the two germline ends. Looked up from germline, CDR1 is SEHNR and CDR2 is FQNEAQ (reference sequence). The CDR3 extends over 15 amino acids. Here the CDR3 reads CASSLTSDRTYEQYF. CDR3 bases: TGTGCCAGCAGCTTAACGTCCGACAGAACCTACGAGCAGTACTTC.

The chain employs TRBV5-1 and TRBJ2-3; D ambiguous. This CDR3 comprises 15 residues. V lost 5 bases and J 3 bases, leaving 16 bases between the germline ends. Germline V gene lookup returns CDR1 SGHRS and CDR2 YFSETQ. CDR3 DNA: TGCGCCAGCAGTCGGGCCTGGGCTGGGACAGATACGCAGTATTTT. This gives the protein CASSRAWAGTDTQYF.

The CDR3 DNA reads as TGTGCCAGCAGTTTACTCTGGGGGGCTAGCCCCTCCTACGAGCAGTACTTC. It codes for CASSLLWGASPSYEQYF. V is TRBV28 and J is TRBJ2-7; D is perhaps TRBD1 or TRBD2 (6 bases each). CDR3 length: 17 residues. V gave up 2 bases and J gave up 0 bases, with 17 bases separating them. Germline CDR1 and CDR2: MDHEN and SYDVKM.

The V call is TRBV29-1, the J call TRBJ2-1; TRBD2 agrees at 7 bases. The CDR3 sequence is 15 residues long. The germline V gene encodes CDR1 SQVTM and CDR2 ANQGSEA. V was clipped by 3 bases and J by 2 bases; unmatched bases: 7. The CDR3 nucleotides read TGCAGCGTTGACGGGGCGGGACTACCCTACAATGAGCAGTTCTTC. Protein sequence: CSVDGAGLPYNEQFF.

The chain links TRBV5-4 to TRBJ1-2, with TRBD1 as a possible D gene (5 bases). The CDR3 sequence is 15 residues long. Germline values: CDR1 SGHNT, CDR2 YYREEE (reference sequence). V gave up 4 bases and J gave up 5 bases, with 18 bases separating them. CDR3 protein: CASSPLTGTDYGYTF. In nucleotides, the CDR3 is TGTGCCAGCAGCCCCTTAACCGGGACGGATTATGGCTACACCTTC.

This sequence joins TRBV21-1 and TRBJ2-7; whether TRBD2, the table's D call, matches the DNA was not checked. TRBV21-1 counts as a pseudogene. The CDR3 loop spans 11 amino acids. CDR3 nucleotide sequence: TGTGCCAGCAGCAGGAGGTGGGTGCAGTACTTC. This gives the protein CASSRRWVQYF.

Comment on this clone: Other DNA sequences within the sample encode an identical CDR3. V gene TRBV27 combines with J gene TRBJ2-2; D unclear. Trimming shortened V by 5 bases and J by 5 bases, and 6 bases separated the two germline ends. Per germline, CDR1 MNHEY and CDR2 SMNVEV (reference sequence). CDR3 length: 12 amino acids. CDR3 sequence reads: CASSPLTGELFF. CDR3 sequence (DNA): TGTGCCAGCAGTCCTTTAACCGGGGAGCTGTTTTTT.

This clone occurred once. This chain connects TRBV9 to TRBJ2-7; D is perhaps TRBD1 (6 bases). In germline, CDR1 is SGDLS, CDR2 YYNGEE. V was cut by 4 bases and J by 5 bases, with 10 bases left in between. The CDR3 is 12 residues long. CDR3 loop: CASSKGGDEQYF. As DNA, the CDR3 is TGTGCCAGCAGCAAAGGGGGAGACGAGCAGTACTTC.

The CDR3 coding sequence is TGTGCCAGCAGCTTGTCGAAGAGGAGGGGCCAAGAGACCCAGTACTTC. This translates into CASSLSKRRGQETQYF. This chain connects TRBV7-9 to TRBJ2-5; possible D gene TRBD2, 6 bases. V was pared by 3 bases and J by 1 base, with 15 bases between. Germline V gene data show CDR1 as SEHNR and CDR2 as FQNEAQ (reference sequence). The CDR3 spans 16 residues.

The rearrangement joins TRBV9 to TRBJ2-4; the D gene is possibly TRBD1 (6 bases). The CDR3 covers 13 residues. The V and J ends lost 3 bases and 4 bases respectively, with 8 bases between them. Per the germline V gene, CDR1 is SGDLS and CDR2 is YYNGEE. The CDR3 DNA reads TGTGCCAGCAGCGCGGACAGTAAAAACATTCAGTACTTC. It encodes CASSADSKNIQYF.

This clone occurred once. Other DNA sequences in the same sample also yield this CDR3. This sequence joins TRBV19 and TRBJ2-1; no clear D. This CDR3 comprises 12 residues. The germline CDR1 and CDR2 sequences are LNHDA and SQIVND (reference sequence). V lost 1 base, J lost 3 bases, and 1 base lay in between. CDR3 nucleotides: TGTGCCAGTAGTATAGGCTACAATGAGCAGTTCTTC. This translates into CASSIGYNEQFF.

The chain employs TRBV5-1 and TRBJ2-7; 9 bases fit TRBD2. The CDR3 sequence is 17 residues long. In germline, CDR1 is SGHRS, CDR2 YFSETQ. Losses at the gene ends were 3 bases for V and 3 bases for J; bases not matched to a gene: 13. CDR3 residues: CASSSGRRLADNYEQYF. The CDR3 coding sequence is TGCGCCAGCAGCTCGGGACGGCGACTAGCGGACAACTACGAGCAGTACTTC.

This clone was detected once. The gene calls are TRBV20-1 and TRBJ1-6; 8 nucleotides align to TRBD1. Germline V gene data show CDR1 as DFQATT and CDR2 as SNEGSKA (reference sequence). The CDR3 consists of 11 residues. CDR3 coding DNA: TGCGCGATACAGGGGGGATCACCCCTCCACTTT. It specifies CAIQGGSPLHF.

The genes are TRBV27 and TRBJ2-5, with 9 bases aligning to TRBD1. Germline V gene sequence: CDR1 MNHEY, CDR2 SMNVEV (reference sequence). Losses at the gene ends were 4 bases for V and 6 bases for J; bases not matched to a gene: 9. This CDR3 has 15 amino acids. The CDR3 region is CASSSPGQGEKTQYF. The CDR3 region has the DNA TGTGCCAGCAGTTCCCCGGGACAGGGCGAGAAGACCCAGTACTTC.

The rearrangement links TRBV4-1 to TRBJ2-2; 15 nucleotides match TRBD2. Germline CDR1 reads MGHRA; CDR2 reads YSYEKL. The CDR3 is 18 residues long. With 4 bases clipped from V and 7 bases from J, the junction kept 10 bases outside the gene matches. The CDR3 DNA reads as TGCGCCAGCAGCCGCTCGACTCCGGGACTAGCGGGAGGCGGGGAGCTGTTTTTT. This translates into CASSRSTPGLAGGGELFF.

In DNA, the CDR3 is TGTGCCAGCAGCGTAGGAGTAGGGCCAGATACGCAGTATTTT. This encodes CASSVGVGPDTQYF. The gene calls are TRBV9 and TRBJ2-3; the D is unclear. CDR3 size: 14 residues. Trimming took off 0 bases at V and 4 bases at J, with 9 bases between the two ends. Germline CDR1 is SGDLS and CDR2 is YYNGEE.

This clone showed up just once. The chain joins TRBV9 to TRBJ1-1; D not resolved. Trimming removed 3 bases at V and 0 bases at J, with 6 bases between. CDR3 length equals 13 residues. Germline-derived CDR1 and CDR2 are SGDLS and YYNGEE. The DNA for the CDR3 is TGTGCCAGCAGCGGCCAGGTGAACACTGAAGCTTTCTTT. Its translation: CASSGQVNTEAFF.

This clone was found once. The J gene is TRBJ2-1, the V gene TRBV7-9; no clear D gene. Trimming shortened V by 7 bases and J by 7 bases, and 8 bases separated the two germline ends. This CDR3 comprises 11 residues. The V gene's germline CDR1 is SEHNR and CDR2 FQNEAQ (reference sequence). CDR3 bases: TGTGCCAGCAAAACCCAAAATGAGCAGTTCTTC. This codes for CASKTQNEQFF.